The sequence of this T cell receptor beta chain was determined in a study of T cell clonotyping in hematopoietic cell transplantation. Regarding the study as a whole: At the given depth, recipient repertoires were over 95% de novo clonotypes. Broader posttransplant TCR repertoire diversity was predicted by graft donor and pretransplant recipient Inverse Simpson Index values. After transplant, recipient diversity fell while pathologically expanded clonotypes grew through day 180. CD4 and CD8 repertoire contributions could not be separated without sorting.

This clone has just one count. Its antigen remains unidentified. This CDR3 region has 10 residues. V lost 8 bases and J 3 bases, leaving 5 bases between the germline ends. From germline, CDR1 is MDHEN and CDR2 SYDVKM. Libraries were prepared by immunoSEQ multiplex PCR; TCRdb keeps only in-frame clonotypes and omits some of them. The repertoire holds about 16,000 clones, with 70% to 90% as singletons. This sequence originates from a woman aged 40-49 years in good health. Some clones in this sample may be carry-over from other donors' samples. J is TRBJ2-7 and V is TRBV28; D not resolved. Sequenced: peripheral blood mononuclear cells. Written as DNA, the CDR3 is TGTGCCAGCGGAGACTACGAGCAGTACTTC. It codes for CASGDYEQYF.